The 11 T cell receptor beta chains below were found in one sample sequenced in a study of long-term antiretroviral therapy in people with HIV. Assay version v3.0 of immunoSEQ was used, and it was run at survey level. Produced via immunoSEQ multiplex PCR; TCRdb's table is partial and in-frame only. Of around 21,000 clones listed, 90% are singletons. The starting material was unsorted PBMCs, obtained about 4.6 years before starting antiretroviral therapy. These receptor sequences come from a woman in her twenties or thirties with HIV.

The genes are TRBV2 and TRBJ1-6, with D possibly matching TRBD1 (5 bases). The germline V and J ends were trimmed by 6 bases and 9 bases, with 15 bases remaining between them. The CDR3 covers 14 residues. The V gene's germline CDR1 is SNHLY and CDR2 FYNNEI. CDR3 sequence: CASSPGGGVSPLHF. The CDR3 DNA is TGTGCCAGCAGCCCGGGTGGGGGGGTTTCACCCCTCCACTTT.

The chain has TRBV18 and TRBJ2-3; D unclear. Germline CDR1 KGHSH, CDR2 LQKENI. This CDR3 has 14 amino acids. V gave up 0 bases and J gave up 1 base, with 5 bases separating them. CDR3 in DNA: TGTGCCAGCTCACCACCGGGCGGCACAGATACGCAGTATTTT. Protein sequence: CASSPPGGTDTQYF. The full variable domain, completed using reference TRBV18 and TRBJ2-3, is NAGVMQNPRHLVRRRGQEARLRCSPMKGHSHVYWYRQLPEEGLKFMVYLQKENIIDESGMPKERFSAEFPKEGPSILRIQQVVRGDSAAYFCASSPPGGTDTQYFGPGTRLTVL.

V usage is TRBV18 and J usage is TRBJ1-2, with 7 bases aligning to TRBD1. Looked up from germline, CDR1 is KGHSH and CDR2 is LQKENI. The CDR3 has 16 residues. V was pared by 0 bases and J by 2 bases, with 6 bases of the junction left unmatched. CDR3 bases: TGTGCCAGCTCACCACCTGACAGGGCCGTGAACTATGGCTACACCTTC. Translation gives CASSPPDRAVNYGYTF.

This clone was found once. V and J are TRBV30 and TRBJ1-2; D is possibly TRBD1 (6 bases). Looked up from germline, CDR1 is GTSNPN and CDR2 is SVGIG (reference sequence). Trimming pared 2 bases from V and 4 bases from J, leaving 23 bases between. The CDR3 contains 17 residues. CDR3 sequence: CAWSPGYFLQGLYGYTF. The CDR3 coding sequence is TGTGCCTGGAGTCCAGGCTATTTCTTACAGGGTCTCTATGGCTACACCTTC.

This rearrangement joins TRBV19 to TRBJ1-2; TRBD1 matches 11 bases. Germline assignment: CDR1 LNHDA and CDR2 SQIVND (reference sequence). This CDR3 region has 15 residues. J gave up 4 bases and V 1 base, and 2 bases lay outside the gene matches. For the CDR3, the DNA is TGTGCCAGTAGTATAGTGGGACAGGGGGTCTATGGCTACACCTTC. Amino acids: CASSIVGQGVYGYTF.

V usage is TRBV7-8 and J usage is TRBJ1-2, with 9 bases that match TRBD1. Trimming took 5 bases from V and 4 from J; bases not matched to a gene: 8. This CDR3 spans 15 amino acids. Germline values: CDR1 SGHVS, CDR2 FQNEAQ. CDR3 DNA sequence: TGTGCCAGCAGCCCGACAGGGGGGGGGTTCTATGGCTACACCTTC. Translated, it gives CASSPTGGGFYGYTF.

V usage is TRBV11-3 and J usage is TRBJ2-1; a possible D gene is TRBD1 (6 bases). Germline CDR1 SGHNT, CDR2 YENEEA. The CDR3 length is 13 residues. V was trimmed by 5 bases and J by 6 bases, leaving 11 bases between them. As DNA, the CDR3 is TGTGCCAGCAGCCTAAACAGGGTCAATGAGCAGTTCTTC. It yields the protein CASSLNRVNEQFF. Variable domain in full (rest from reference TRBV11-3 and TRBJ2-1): EAGVVQSPRYKIIEKKQPVAFWCNPISGHNTLYWYLQNLGQGPELLIRYENEEAVDDSQLPKDRFSAERLKGVDSTLKIQPAELGDSAVYLCASSLNRVNEQFFGPGTRLTVL.

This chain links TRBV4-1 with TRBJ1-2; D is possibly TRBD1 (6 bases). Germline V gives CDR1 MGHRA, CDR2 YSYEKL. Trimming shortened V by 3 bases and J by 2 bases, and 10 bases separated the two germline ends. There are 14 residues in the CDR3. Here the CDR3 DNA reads TGCGCCAGCAGCCAGACCCAGGGGAACTATGGCTACACCTTC. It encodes CASSQTQGNYGYTF.

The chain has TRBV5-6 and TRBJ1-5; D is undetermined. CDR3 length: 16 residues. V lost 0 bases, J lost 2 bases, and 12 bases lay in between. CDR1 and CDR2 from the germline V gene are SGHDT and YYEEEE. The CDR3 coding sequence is TGTGCCAGCAGCTTGGGGCGGGGTATGGGCAATCAGCCCCAGCATTTT. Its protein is CASSLGRGMGNQPQHF.

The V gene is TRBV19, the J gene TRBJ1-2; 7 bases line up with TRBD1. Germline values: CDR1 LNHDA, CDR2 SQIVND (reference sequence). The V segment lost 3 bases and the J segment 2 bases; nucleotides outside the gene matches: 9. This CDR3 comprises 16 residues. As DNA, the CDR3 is TGTGCCAGTAGTATGGGGCCCGGGACAGACAACTATGGCTACACCTTC. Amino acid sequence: CASSMGPGTDNYGYTF.

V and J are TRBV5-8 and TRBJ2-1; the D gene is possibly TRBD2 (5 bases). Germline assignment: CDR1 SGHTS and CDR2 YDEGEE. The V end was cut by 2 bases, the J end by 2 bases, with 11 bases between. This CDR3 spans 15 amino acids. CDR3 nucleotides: TGTGCCAGCAGCTTCCGCGGAGGACCCTACAATGAGCAGTTCTTC. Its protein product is CASSFRGGPYNEQFF. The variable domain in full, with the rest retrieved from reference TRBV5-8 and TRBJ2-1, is EAGVTQSPTHLIKTRGQQATLRCSPISGHTSVYWYQQALGLGLQFLLWYDEGEERNRGNFPPRFSGRQFPNYSSELNVNALELEDSALYLCASSFRGGPYNEQFFGPGTRLTVL.